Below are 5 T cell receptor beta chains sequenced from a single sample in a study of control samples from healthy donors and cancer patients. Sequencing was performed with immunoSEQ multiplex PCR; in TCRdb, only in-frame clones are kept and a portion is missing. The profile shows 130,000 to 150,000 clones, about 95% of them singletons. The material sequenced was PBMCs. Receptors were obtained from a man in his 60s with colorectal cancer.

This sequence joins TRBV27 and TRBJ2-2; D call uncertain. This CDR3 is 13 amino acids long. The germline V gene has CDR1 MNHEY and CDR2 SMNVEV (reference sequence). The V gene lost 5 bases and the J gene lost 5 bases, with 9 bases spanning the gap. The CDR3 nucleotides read TGTGCCAGCAGTCGCCTAGTAACCGGGGAGCTGTTTTTT. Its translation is CASSRLVTGELFF.

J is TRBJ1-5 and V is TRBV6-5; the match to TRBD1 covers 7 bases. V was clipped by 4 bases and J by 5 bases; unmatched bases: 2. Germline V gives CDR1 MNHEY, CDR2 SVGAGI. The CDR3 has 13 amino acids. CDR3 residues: CASSWDRDQPQHF. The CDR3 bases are TGTGCCAGCAGTTGGGACAGAGATCAGCCCCAGCATTTT.

CDR3 DNA: TGTGCCTGGAGTAGACAGGGGGGAGGTGGCTACACCTTC. As protein: CAWSRQGGGGYTF. The genes are TRBV30 and TRBJ1-2; the match to TRBD1 covers 9 bases. Losses at the gene ends were 2 bases for V and 7 bases for J; bases not matched to a gene: 5. The germline V gene has CDR1 GTSNPN and CDR2 SVGIG (reference sequence). The CDR3 is made up of 13 amino acids.

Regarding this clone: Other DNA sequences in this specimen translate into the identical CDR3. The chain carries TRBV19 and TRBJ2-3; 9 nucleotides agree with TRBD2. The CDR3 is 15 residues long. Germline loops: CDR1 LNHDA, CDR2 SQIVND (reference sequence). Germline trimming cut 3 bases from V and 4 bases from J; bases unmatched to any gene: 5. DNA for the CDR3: TGTGCCAGTAGTATCACTAGCGGGTCCCCAGATACGCAGTATTTT. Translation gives CASSITSGSPDTQYF.

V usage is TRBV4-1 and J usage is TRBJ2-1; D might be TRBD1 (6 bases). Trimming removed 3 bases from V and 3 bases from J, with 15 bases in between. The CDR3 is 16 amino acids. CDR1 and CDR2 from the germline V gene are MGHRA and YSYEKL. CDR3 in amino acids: CASSQSRGPNYNEQFF. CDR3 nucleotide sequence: TGCGCCAGCAGCCAGAGCAGGGGTCCGAACTACAATGAGCAGTTCTTC.